Listed here are 17 T cell receptor beta chains from one sample, sequenced in a study of T cell responses to AZD1222 COVID-19 vaccine. Sequenced by immunoSEQ multiplex PCR; TCRdb stores in-frame clones only, minus some. This table has 150,000 or so clones, under 95% appearing once. The sample here was peripheral blood, taken on day 0 of AZD1222 vaccination. Receptor source: an adult in good health.

The V call is TRBV19, the J call TRBJ1-1; D perhaps matches TRBD1 (6 bases). Trimming took 1 base from V and 3 from J, leaving 12 bases between them. The CDR3 is 15 residues long. Germline loops: CDR1 LNHDA, CDR2 SQIVND (reference sequence). The CDR3 DNA reads TGTGCCAGTAGTATAGGGGGGCGGGGAGACACTGAAGCTTTCTTT. It codes for CASSIGGRGDTEAFF.

This clone came up once. The chain's CDR3 is CATRKDASSYNEQFF. CDR3 nucleotide sequence: TGTGCCACCAGAAAAGACGCAAGCTCCTACAATGAGCAGTTCTTC. The chain carries TRBV24-1 and TRBJ2-1; D unclear. Looked up from germline, CDR1 is KGHDR and CDR2 is SFDVKD. V was shortened by 7 bases and J by 0 bases, with 12 bases between the two germline ends. This CDR3 comprises 15 residues.

This chain uses TRBV15 with TRBJ2-1; D remains unclear. CDR1 LNHNV and CDR2 YYDKDF come from the germline V gene (reference sequence). Trimming shortened V by 0 bases and J by 7 bases, and 7 bases separated the two germline ends. The CDR3 spans 13 residues. CDR3 DNA sequence: TGTGCCACCAGCAGAGATCTCCGGAATGAGCAGTTCTTC. Its translation: CATSRDLRNEQFF.

CDR3 amino acids: CASSPLLGGPNEQFF. In nucleotides, the CDR3 is TGTGCCAGCAGCCCTCTGTTAGGGGGGCCGAATGAGCAGTTCTTC. J is TRBJ2-1 and V is TRBV3-1 (or the pseudogene TRBV3-2), with D perhaps being TRBD1 or TRBD2 (6 bases each). Per the germline V gene, CDR1 is LGHDT and CDR2 is YNNKEL (reference sequence). Trimming removed 4 bases at V and 7 bases at J, with 17 bases between. The CDR3 sequence is 15 residues long.

This chain links TRBV7-9 with TRBJ1-2; D is unclear. The CDR3 is 12 residues long. Trimming removed 3 bases from V and 9 bases from J, with 11 bases in between. Germline CDR1 SEHNR, CDR2 FQNEAQ (reference sequence). In DNA form, the CDR3 reads TGTGCCAGCAGCTTTAGCGAAGGGAGCTACACCTTC. Its translation is CASSFSEGSYTF.

The rearrangement links TRBV18 to TRBJ2-1, with 8 bases identical to TRBD1. This CDR3 comprises 16 residues. Per the germline V gene, CDR1 is KGHSH and CDR2 is LQKENI. Germline trimming cut 5 bases from V and 3 bases from J; bases unmatched to any gene: 9. CDR3 region: CASSENQGAFYNEQFF. In nucleotides, the CDR3 is TGTGCCAGCTCAGAAAACCAGGGGGCATTCTACAATGAGCAGTTCTTC.

This clone was found once. The chain employs TRBV9 and TRBJ2-5, with 8 bases fitting TRBD2. The germline CDR1 and CDR2 sequences are SGDLS and YYNGEE. After removal of 0 bases from V and 5 bases from J, the junction contained 6 bases not matched to a gene. This CDR3 is built from 15 residues. CDR3 amino acids: CASSVAGGPLETQYF. The CDR3 DNA is TGTGCCAGCAGCGTAGCGGGAGGGCCCTTGGAGACCCAGTACTTC.

The table lists this clone with a count of one. This chain uses TRBV15 with TRBJ2-5; 14 bases agree with TRBD2. The CDR3 totals 17 residues. The V and J ends lost 1 base and 5 bases, in that order; junction bases with no gene match: 6. Germline CDR1 and CDR2: LNHNV and YYDKDF (reference sequence). CDR3 residues: CATSRVGLAGVVETQYF. CDR3 nucleotides: TGTGCCACCAGCAGAGTGGGACTAGCGGGAGTTGTCGAGACCCAGTACTTC.

The chain uses TRBV24-1 and TRBJ1-2, with unresolved D. The V gene's germline CDR1 is KGHDR and CDR2 SFDVKD. CDR3 length: 14 amino acids. Trimming stripped 7 bases from V and 0 bases from J, with 11 bases between. The CDR3 DNA reads TGTGCCACCAGGGGCAGAGGTACTAACTATGGCTACACCTTC. Encoded protein: CATRGRGTNYGYTF.

This rearrangement joins TRBV21-1 to TRBJ1-2; the table's D call TRBD1 went unverified against the DNA. TRBV21-1 is tagged as a pseudogene. The CDR3 has 14 residues. This CDR3 is CASRGRAGGFGYTF. The CDR3 DNA reads as TGTGCCAGCAGGGGTCGGGCAGGGGGCTTTGGCTACACCTTC.

The chain employs TRBV29-1 and TRBJ2-7; 10 bases line up with TRBD1. Losses at the gene ends were 4 bases for V and 3 bases for J; bases not matched to a gene: 0. Germline V lookup: CDR1 SQVTM, CDR2 ANQGSEA. The CDR3 has 12 residues. CDR3 residues: CSVGTGGYEQYF. For the CDR3, the DNA is TGCAGCGTTGGGACAGGGGGCTACGAGCAGTACTTC.

Here the CDR3 DNA reads TGTGCCAGCAGCCCCTGGCTAGCGGGGGGACGTTGGGGTGAGCAGTTCTTC. Protein sequence: CASSPWLAGGRWGEQFF. V gene TRBV9 combines with J gene TRBJ2-1, with TRBD2 matching over 11 bases. The V segment lost 4 bases and the J segment 9 bases; nucleotides outside the gene matches: 15. This CDR3 is built from 17 residues. Germline V gives CDR1 SGDLS, CDR2 YYNGEE.

The J gene is TRBJ2-5, the V gene TRBV5-1; 11 bases match TRBD2. CDR1 is SGHRS and CDR2 is YFSETQ in the germline V gene. The trim removed 3 bases at V and 5 bases at J, leaving 3 bases unmatched. The CDR3 totals 14 residues. The CDR3, as DNA: TGCGCCAGCAGCTCGGGACTAGCGGTGGAGACCCAGTACTTC. As protein: CASSSGLAVETQYF. Full variable domain (remainder filled in from reference TRBV5-1 and TRBJ2-5): KAGVTQTPRYLIKTRGQQVTLSCSPISGHRSVSWYQQTPGQGLQFLFEYFSETQRNKGNFPGRFSGRQFSNSRSEMNVSTLELGDSALYLCASSSGLAVETQYFGPGTRLLVL.

This clone was detected only once. The V call is TRBV6-5, the J call TRBJ1-5; D remains ambiguous. The CDR3 totals 13 residues. Germline-derived CDR1 and CDR2 are MNHEY and SVGAGI. Trimming left V 6 bases short and J 5 bases short, with 11 bases between. The chain's CDR3 is CASRVSKDQPQHF. CDR3 in DNA: TGTGCCAGCAGAGTGAGCAAAGATCAGCCCCAGCATTTT.

V gene TRBV18 combines with J gene TRBJ1-1; 7 bases fit TRBD1. The CDR3 consists of 14 residues. The V gene end was trimmed by 6 bases and the J gene end by 7 bases; junction bases not matched to a gene: 11. In germline, CDR1 is KGHSH, CDR2 LQKENI. Here the CDR3 DNA reads TGTGCCAGCTCCCAAGATAGGGGGCTCAGTGAAGCTTTCTTT. Protein: CASSQDRGLSEAFF.

This clone was recorded a few times. V is TRBV24-1 and J is TRBJ1-1; 9 positions agree with TRBD1. The CDR3 runs 15 residues. After removal of 6 bases from V and 4 bases from J, the junction contained 8 bases not matched to a gene. The germline gives CDR1 KGHDR, CDR2 SFDVKD. The CDR3: CATSTGGWGSTEAFF. CDR3 DNA sequence: TGTGCCACCAGTACAGGGGGCTGGGGTAGCACTGAAGCTTTCTTT.

The V and J genes are TRBV9 and TRBJ2-2, with D perhaps TRBD2 (6 bases). V lost 5 bases, J lost 4 bases, and 12 bases lay in between. The CDR3 is 14 residues long. The germline CDR1 and CDR2 sequences are SGDLS and YYNGEE. The DNA for the CDR3 is TGTGCCAGCAGTCCGGGACTTCGCACCGGGGAGCTGTTTTTT. This codes for CASSPGLRTGELFF.